This T cell receptor (beta chain) was retrieved from a study of regulatory T cells in long-lasting Graves disease. Construction of TCR beta libraries relied on iRepertoire HTBI primers and on Arm-PCR targeting CDR3 regions. Each CDR3 protein gets one entry after TCRdb re-called the multiplex PCR reads with MiXCR. The table lists some 400,000 distinct CDR3 sequences, 14% to 15% of them singletons, with around 15% in the top ten. This clonotype was detected only once. Germline CDR1 reads LNHDA; CDR2 reads SQIVND (reference sequence). The CDR3 covers 13 residues. Documented time point: newly diagnosed GD, antithyroid drugs for less than 3 months. The TCR library used RNA extracted from PBMCs. The same sample was also studied in work on T cells in Graves' hyperthyroidism and ophthalmopathy. That report adds: Patients were excluded for uncontrolled infection, other autoimmune disease, pregnancy or lactation. Blood also carried most thyroid clonotypes expanded above 0.001.

The receptor comes from a woman aged 25 to 39 with Graves disease. The material sequenced was peripheral blood mononuclear cells (PBMCs), taken at new diagnosis, from a patient treated with antithyroid drugs. The genes are TRBV19 and TRBJ2-3; no clear D gene. The J call may be incorrect, as the DNA end agrees better with TRBJ2-5. The CDR3 region is CASSMLHGETQYF. CDR3 bases: TGTGCCAGTAGTATGCTCCACGGGGAGACCCAGTACTTC.